Below, 30 T cell receptor beta chains from the same sample are listed, as sequenced in a study of regulatory T cells in long-lasting Graves disease. The sample's time point: newly diagnosed GD, antithyroid drugs for less than 3 months. Extracted PBMC RNA gave rise to the TCR library. TCR beta libraries were built with iRepertoire HTBI primers and Arm-PCR of CDR3 regions. TCRdb used MiXCR to reprocess the multiplex PCR reads, holding one entry per CDR3 protein. The sample contains 360,000 or so distinct CDR3 sequences, approximately 10% of which appear only once. The data also belong to a second study, concerning T cells in Graves' hyperthyroidism and ophthalmopathy.

The specimen comprised peripheral blood mononuclear cells (PBMCs), sampled at new diagnosis, from a patient treated with antithyroid drugs. Receptor source: a woman aged 18 to 35 with Graves disease.

This clonotype was counted between two and nine times. This chain joins TRBV7-9 and TRBJ1-2; D gene unclear. The V gene's germline CDR1 is SEHNR and CDR2 FQNEAQ (reference sequence). The V end was cut by 1 base, the J end by 3 bases, with 15 bases between. The CDR3 runs to 16 residues. The CDR3 bases are TGTGCCAGCAGCTTAGGATCCCCTGACTCGTACTATGGCTACACCTTC. Its translation: CASSLGSPDSYYGYTF.

The chain combines TRBV28 with TRBJ2-1; D ambiguous. Germline CDR1 MDHEN, CDR2 SYDVKM. The CDR3 extends over 11 amino acids. V lost 5 bases to trimming and J lost 9 bases, with 8 bases between them. The CDR3 bases are TGTGCCAGCAGTGGGCCCATTGAGCAGTTCTTC. It specifies CASSGPIEQFF.

This chain connects TRBV12-3 or TRBV12-4 to TRBJ2-2; D not resolved. The CDR3 runs 15 residues. With 6 bases removed from V and 0 bases from J, the gap between germline ends came to 11 bases. The CDR3 DNA reads as TGTGCCAGCAGACACAATATAGCGAACACCGGGGAGCTGTTTTTT. Translated: CASRHNIANTGELFF.

There are many counts of this clonotype. The rearrangement uses TRBV6-1 and TRBJ1-2; TRBD1 agrees at 10 bases. CDR1 and CDR2 from the germline V gene are MNHNS and SASEGT. This CDR3 comprises 14 residues. Trimming at V came to 5 bases and at J to 8 bases, leaving 8 bases not matched to a gene. CDR3 in DNA: TGTGCCAGCAGTCATCCGGGACAGGGGCCGGGCTACACCTTC. Protein product: CASSHPGQGPGYTF.

As for this clonotype: This clone may be a read error of a much larger clone one base away. This chain uses TRBV5-4 with TRBJ2-2; TRBD2 matches 9 bases. The CDR3 has 16 amino acids. Germline lookup yields CDR1 SGHNT and CDR2 YYREEE (reference sequence). With 6 bases clipped from V and 8 bases from J, the junction kept 14 bases outside the gene matches. The CDR3: CASTYHLAGERGELFF. The CDR3 nucleotides are TGTGCCAGCACCTATCACTTAGCGGGAGAAAGGGGGGAGCTGTTTTTT.

This clonotype was seen repeatedly, ten times or more. This chain links TRBV10-3 with TRBJ1-1; 9 bases agree with TRBD1. CDR1 and CDR2 (germline): ENHRY, SYGVKD. The CDR3 is 16 amino acids. Trimming at V came to 2 bases and at J to 1 base, leaving 5 bases not matched to a gene. In DNA, the CDR3 is TGTGCCATCAGTGAGAGGGACAGGGCCTCGAACACTGAAGCTTTCTTT. The encoded protein is CAISERDRASNTEAFF.

This clonotype has ten or more counts. The V gene is TRBV5-1, the J gene TRBJ2-1, with 11 bases aligning to TRBD1. The V and J ends lost 4 bases and 6 bases, in that order; junction bases with no gene match: 15. CDR1 is SGHRS, CDR2 YFSETQ, per germline. The CDR3 has 18 amino acids. The DNA for the CDR3 is TGCGCCAGCAGCAAAGGGGGGAGCCTCGGGACAGGGGGCAATGAGCAGTTCTTC. Its translation: CASSKGGSLGTGGNEQFF.

The chain uses TRBV6-1 and TRBJ2-7; 9 positions match TRBD1. CDR3 length: 12 amino acids. The V and J ends lost 6 bases and 5 bases, in that order; junction bases with no gene match: 2. CDR1 and CDR2 (germline): MNHNS, SASEGT. In DNA form, the CDR3 reads TGTGCCAGCAGCGACAGGGGGGACGAGCAGTACTTC. Translated: CASSDRGDEQYF.

The gene calls are TRBV7-6 and TRBJ1-4; 8 bases align to TRBD1. V lost 4 bases to trimming and J lost 2 bases; unmatched junction nucleotides: 6. Germline V CDR1 and CDR2: SGHVS, FNYEAQ. The CDR3 spans 16 residues. The CDR3 spells CASSYTTGATNEKLFF. The CDR3, as DNA: TGTGCCAGCAGCTATACGACAGGGGCCACTAATGAAAAACTGTTTTTT.

There are many counts of this clonotype. The rearrangement uses TRBV6-1 and TRBJ2-3; D unresolved. The CDR3 is made up of 12 amino acids. Trimming cost V 7 bases and J 5 bases, with 10 bases left between them. Germline V gene lookup returns CDR1 MNHNS and CDR2 SASEGT. The CDR3 DNA follows: TGTGCCAGCATATCACCGCGAGATACGCAGTATTTT. Protein product: CASISPRDTQYF.

This clonotype was recorded at least ten times. The chain is built from TRBV19 and TRBJ2-7; no clear D gene. The V end lost 5 bases, the J end lost 0 bases, and 11 bases lay between the germline ends. CDR3 length equals 14 residues. Per germline, CDR1 LNHDA and CDR2 SQIVND (reference sequence). The CDR3 loop reads CASSQAHSSYEQYF. The CDR3 DNA sequence: TGTGCCAGTAGTCAGGCCCACAGCTCCTACGAGCAGTACTTC.

With regard to this clonotype: Given a much more abundant clone one base away, this may be a read error. This chain links TRBV7-8 with TRBJ1-1; no firm D call. CDR1 and CDR2 (germline): SGHVS, FQNEAQ. Trimming removed 5 bases at V and 7 bases at J, with 14 bases between. The CDR3 has 13 amino acids. The CDR3 here is CASSNTRGSEAFF. In DNA, the CDR3 is TGTGCCAGCAGCAATACCAGAGGCAGTGAAGCTTTCTTT. The full variable domain, in which reference TRBV7-8 and TRBJ1-1 provide the parts outside the CDR3, is GAGVSQSPRYKVAKRGQDVALRCDPISGHVSLFWYQQALGQGPEFLTYFQNEAQLDKSGLPSDRFFAERPEGSVSTLKIQRTQQEDSAVYLCASSNTRGSEAFFGQGTRLTVV.

This clonotype was seen a handful of times. Since a much larger clone is just one base distant, this may be a read error. The gene calls are TRBV2 and TRBJ1-1, with D possibly TRBD1 on 6 matching bases. The CDR3 extends over 14 amino acids. V gave up 7 bases and J gave up 9 bases, with 21 bases separating them. From germline, CDR1 is SNHLY and CDR2 FYNNEI. CDR3 in amino acids: CASTGGARSRKAFF. The CDR3 DNA reads TGTGCCAGCACCGGGGGGGCTAGGAGTCGGAAAGCTTTCTTT.

This clonotype was seen many times. This chain connects TRBV20-1 to TRBJ1-1, with TRBD1 matching over 8 bases. The CDR3 extends over 14 amino acids. Germline values: CDR1 DFQATT, CDR2 SNEGSKA (reference sequence). V was pared by 4 bases and J by 4 bases, with 8 bases of the junction left unmatched. CDR3 DNA sequence: TGCAGTGCTACCGATCAGGGGGCGAGCACTGAAGCTTTCTTT. Translating it yields CSATDQGASTEAFF.

This clonotype came up many times. This chain uses TRBV27 with TRBJ2-3; TRBD2 aligns across 16 bases. The CDR3 is 18 residues long. J gave up 7 bases and V 5 bases, and 12 bases lay outside the gene matches. Germline lookup yields CDR1 MNHEY and CDR2 SMNVEV (reference sequence). The CDR3 protein is CASSVLGLAGGPVHTQYF. The CDR3 region has the DNA TGTGCCAGCAGTGTACTGGGACTAGCGGGGGGGCCTGTGCATACGCAGTATTTT.

In this sample, this clonotype turned up many times. The J gene is TRBJ2-3, the V gene TRBV5-1; 11 bases fit TRBD2. Germline-derived CDR1 and CDR2 are SGHRS and YFSETQ. CDR3 size: 17 residues. V trimming: 4 bases; J trimming: 5 bases; junction bases outside the gene matches: 12. CDR3: CASSAGPLAGGLDTQYF. In nucleotides, the CDR3 is TGCGCCAGCAGCGCGGGACCCCTAGCGGGGGGCCTAGATACGCAGTATTTT.

In this sample, this clonotype turned up a few times. The chain links TRBV4-3 to TRBJ2-2, with D unresolved. From germline, CDR1 is LGHNA and CDR2 YSLEER. The CDR3 loop spans 18 amino acids. V shed 0 bases and J shed 0 bases, with 14 bases lying between them. The CDR3 here is CASSQDAWQAANTGELFF. As DNA, the CDR3 is TGCGCCAGCAGCCAAGATGCATGGCAGGCCGCGAACACCGGGGAGCTGTTTTTT.

As for this clonotype: A single base separates this from a much larger clone, so it may be a read error. The chain joins TRBV27 to TRBJ2-1; maybe TRBD2 (7 bases). The CDR3 runs 14 residues. The V end was cut by 6 bases, the J end by 9 bases, with 18 bases between. Per germline, CDR1 MNHEY and CDR2 SMNVEV (reference sequence). CDR3 sequence: CASSAFRGATEQFF. CDR3 nucleotide sequence: TGTGCCAGCAGCGCTTTCCGGGGGGCAACTGAGCAGTTCTTC.

DNA for the CDR3: TGCGCCAGCAGTCTTAGGTGGCAACCCTCTGGGGCCAACGTCCTGACTTTC. Amino acid sequence: CASSLRWQPSGANVLTF. This chain uses TRBV4-3 with TRBJ2-6; D remains unclear. The germline CDR1 and CDR2 sequences are LGHNA and YSLEER. This CDR3 spans 17 amino acids. V gave up 6 bases and J gave up 0 bases, with 15 bases separating them.

At least ten counts were recorded for this clonotype. V and J are TRBV5-1 and TRBJ1-1; unclear D gene. Trimming took 1 base from V and 0 from J, leaving 7 bases between them. This CDR3 has 14 amino acids. Germline CDR1 and CDR2: SGHRS and YFSETQ. The CDR3 is CASSLRQMNTEAFF. For the CDR3, the DNA is TGCGCCAGCAGCTTGCGGCAGATGAACACTGAAGCTTTCTTT.

There are many counts of this clonotype. The gene calls are TRBV12-3 or TRBV12-4 and TRBJ1-3; 7 bases map to TRBD1. The CDR3 runs 14 residues. The trim removed 7 bases at V and 1 base at J, leaving 4 bases unmatched. The DNA of the CDR3 is TGTGCCAGCACCGAGACAGGGTCTGGAAACACCATATATTTT. Amino acid sequence: CASTETGSGNTIYF.

This clonotype was found many times. This chain links TRBV2 with TRBJ1-1, with 8 bases fitting TRBD1. Germline V gives CDR1 SNHLY, CDR2 FYNNEI. The CDR3 consists of 13 residues. Trimming took 7 bases from V and 6 from J; bases not matched to a gene: 7. The CDR3 loop is CASTRQGWSEAFF. The CDR3 nucleotides read TGTGCCAGCACGAGACAGGGGTGGTCTGAAGCTTTCTTT.

This clonotype was seen at least ten times. Here the CDR3 DNA reads TGTGCCAGCAGTCCTTACCTTCTTCGGGGGGCGAACACTGAAGCTTTCTTT. It translates to CASSPYLLRGANTEAFF. J is TRBJ1-1 and V is TRBV28; D may be TRBD1 (6 bases). This CDR3 comprises 17 residues. Trimming left V 5 bases short and J 1 base short, with 20 bases between. The germline gives CDR1 MDHEN, CDR2 SYDVKM.

This clonotype has a count of ten or more. The rearrangement joins TRBV18 to TRBJ1-5, with TRBD1 identical over 10 bases. Germline V gene lookup returns CDR1 KGHSH and CDR2 LQKENI. V shed 4 bases and J 2 bases; nucleotides not matched to a gene: 11. This CDR3 is 18 amino acids long. The CDR3 is CASSQQRQGALGNQPQHF. The CDR3 coding sequence is TGTGCCAGCTCACAGCAACGACAGGGGGCTCTTGGCAATCAGCCCCAGCATTTT.

This clonotype occurred many times. This chain connects TRBV7-9 to TRBJ2-3; TRBD1 matches 7 bases. The DNA end is more similar to TRBJ2-1, so the J call may be wrong. The CDR3 is 14 amino acids. Germline CDR1 SEHNR, CDR2 FQNEAQ (reference sequence). CDR3: CASSGTDFVDEQFF. Here the CDR3 DNA reads TGTGCCAGCAGCGGGACAGATTTTGTAGATGAGCAGTTCTTC.

The sample holds many counts of this clonotype. The J gene is TRBJ2-1, the V gene TRBV19; perhaps TRBD2 as D (6 bases). The CDR3 consists of 13 residues. The germline V gene has CDR1 LNHDA and CDR2 SQIVND (reference sequence). Between the trimmed V and J ends, which lost 3 bases and 8 bases, there was a span of 11 bases. CDR3 bases: TGTGCCAGTAGTATGGGTAGCGGCGATGAGCAGTTCTTC. This sequence encodes CASSMGSGDEQFF.

Note on this clonotype: This may be a read error: a much more frequent sequence differs by one nucleotide. The chain carries TRBV15 and TRBJ1-6; no clear D. Germline CDR1 reads LNHNV; CDR2 reads YYDKDF (reference sequence). The CDR3 length is 18 residues. CDR3 amino acids: CATGREPHLSSYNSPLHF. The CDR3 DNA reads TGTGCCACCGGCAGAGAACCACACCTGAGCTCCTATAATTCACCCCTCCACTTT.

V and J are TRBV6-2 or TRBV6-3 and TRBJ1-5, with 7 positions matching TRBD1. V shed 3 bases and J 0 bases; nucleotides not matched to a gene: 17. The CDR3 spans 20 residues. CDR1 and CDR2 from the germline V gene are MNHEY and SVGEGT. CDR3 sequence: CASSYSARDSQLPSNQPQHF. The CDR3 nucleotides are TGTGCCAGCAGTTATTCGGCCCGGGACAGTCAACTCCCTAGCAATCAGCCCCAGCATTTT.

This clonotype was seen more than once but under ten times. One end of the junction does not line up with germline, which may come from a read error. V and J are TRBV29-1 and TRBJ1-3, with TRBD1 as a possible D gene (6 bases). Germline CDR1 reads SQVTM; CDR2 reads ANQGSEA. The CDR3 has 13 residues. CDR3: CSVVDSSGNTIYF. CDR3 sequence (DNA): TGCAGTGTTGTGGACAGCTCTGGAAACACCATATATTTT.

This clonotype was counted a few times. This chain joins TRBV4-3 and TRBJ2-2, with D tentatively TRBD1 or TRBD2 (6 bases each). CDR3 length: 18 residues. Germline CDR1 is LGHNA and CDR2 is YSLEER. Trimming pared 0 bases from V and 1 base from J, leaving 15 bases between. CDR3 region: CASSQDGTGAVNTGELFF. The DNA of the CDR3 is TGCGCCAGCAGCCAAGATGGAACGGGGGCTGTGAACACCGGGGAGCTGTTTTTT.